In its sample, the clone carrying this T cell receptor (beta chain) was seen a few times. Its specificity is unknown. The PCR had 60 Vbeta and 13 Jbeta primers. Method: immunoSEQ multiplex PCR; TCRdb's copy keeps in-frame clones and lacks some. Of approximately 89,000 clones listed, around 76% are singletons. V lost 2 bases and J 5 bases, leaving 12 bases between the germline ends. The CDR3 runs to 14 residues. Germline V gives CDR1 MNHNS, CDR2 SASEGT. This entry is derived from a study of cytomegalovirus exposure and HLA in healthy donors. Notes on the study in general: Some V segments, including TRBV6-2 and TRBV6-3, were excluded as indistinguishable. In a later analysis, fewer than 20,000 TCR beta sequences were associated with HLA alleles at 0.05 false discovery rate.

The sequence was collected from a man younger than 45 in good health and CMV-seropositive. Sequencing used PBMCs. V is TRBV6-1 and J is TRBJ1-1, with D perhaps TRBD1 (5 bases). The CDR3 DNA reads TGTGCCAGCAGTGAAACCCCGACAGATACTGAAGCTTTCTTT. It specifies CASSETPTDTEAFF.